This paragraph reports one TCR beta chain. CDR1 and CDR2 (germline): SGHDN, FVKESK. J lost 3 bases, V lost 4 bases, and 9 bases had no gene match. This CDR3 spans 16 amino acids. The source of the sample is a study of blood T cell repertoires in COVID-19. About the study: From the United States, Italy and Spain came samples of acute and convalescent COVID-19. The cDNA or gDNA used as material had been derived from T cells, B-cell-depleted T cells, or PBMCs.

In the original workflow: Counts of nucleated cells, estimated from reference gene primer amplification, were obtained. The repertoire was sequenced with immunoSEQ multiplex PCR; TCRdb's copy has only in-frame clones and lacks some. V and J calls and clone size are as listed in that table; D and trimming were resolved from the DNA. The data contain approximately 140,000 clones, approximately 80% of them singletons. Sequencing was performed on peripheral blood. This chain joins TRBV14 and TRBJ2-1, with 7 bases identical to TRBD2. The TCR was taken from a man in his forties with active or convalescent COVID-19. CDR3 in DNA: TGTGCCAGCAGCCGGTTGTCTGGCGGGGGCTACAATGAGCAGTTCTTC. Protein: CASSRLSGGGYNEQFF.